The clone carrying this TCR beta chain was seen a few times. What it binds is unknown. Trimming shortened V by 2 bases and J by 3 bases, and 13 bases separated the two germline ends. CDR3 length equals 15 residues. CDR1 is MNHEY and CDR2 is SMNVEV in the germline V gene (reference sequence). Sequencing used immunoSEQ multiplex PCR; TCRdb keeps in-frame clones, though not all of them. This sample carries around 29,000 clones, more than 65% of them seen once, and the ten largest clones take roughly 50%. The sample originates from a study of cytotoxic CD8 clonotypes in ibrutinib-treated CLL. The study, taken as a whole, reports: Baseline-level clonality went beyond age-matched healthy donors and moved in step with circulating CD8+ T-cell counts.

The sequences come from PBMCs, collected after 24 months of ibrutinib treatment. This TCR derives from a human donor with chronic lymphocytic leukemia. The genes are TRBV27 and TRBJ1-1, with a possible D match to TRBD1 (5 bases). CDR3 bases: TGTGCCAGCAGTTTACGGAGGGGATGGGACACTGAAGCTTTCTTT. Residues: CASSLRRGWDTEAFF.